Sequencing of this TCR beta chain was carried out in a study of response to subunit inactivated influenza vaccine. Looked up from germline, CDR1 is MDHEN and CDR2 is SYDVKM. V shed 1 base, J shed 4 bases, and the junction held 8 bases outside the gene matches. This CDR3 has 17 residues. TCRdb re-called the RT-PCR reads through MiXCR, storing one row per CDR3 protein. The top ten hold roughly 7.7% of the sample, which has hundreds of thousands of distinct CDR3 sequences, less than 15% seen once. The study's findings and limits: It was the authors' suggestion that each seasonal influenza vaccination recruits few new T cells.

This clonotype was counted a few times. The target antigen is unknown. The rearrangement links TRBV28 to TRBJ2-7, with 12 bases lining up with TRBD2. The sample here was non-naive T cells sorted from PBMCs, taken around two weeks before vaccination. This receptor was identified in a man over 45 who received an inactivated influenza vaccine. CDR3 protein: CASSLYPWTSGTYEQYF. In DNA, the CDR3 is TGTGCCAGCAGTTTATACCCCTGGACTAGCGGGACGTACGAGCAGTACTTC.